This T cell receptor (beta chain) appears in the sequencing data of a study of CD8 T cells in Susac syndrome. Germline-derived CDR1 and CDR2 are MNHNS and SASEGT. CDR3 length: 16 residues. Trimming left V 10 bases short and J 0 bases short, with 19 bases between. CD8+ and CD4+ T cells from blood underwent TCR beta sequencing, which was carried out in a high-throughput format. This clonotype was seen a single time. Its antigen is undetermined. Study outcomes and limitations: By the study's own acknowledgment, its TCR sequencing and HLA analysis included relatively few individuals.

Reverse transcription of roughly 0.5 to 1 ug RNA was carried out with random hexamers. TCRdb analysed the immunoSEQ multiplex PCR reads with MiXCR anew, one entry per CDR3 protein. The profile shows under 350,000 distinct CDR3 sequences, 92% of them singletons. What was sequenced was CD4+ T cells from PBMCs. The J gene is TRBJ1-5, the V gene TRBV6-1, with a possible D match to TRBD1 (6 bases). This receptor was taken from a human donor with multiple sclerosis. This chain's CDR3 is CATRPGQLFSNQPQHF. In DNA, the CDR3 is TGTGCCACCCGGCCCGGACAGCTTTTTAGCAATCAGCCCCAGCATTTT.